Listed here are 18 T cell receptor beta chains from one sample, sequenced in a study of human T cells and chemical hapten exposure. Time point of the sample: pre-sensitization, week 0. Treatment specified: therapeutic diphenylcyclopropenone sensitization with weekly scalp DPC. TCRdb called the RACE reads again in MiXCR, with one record for every CDR3 protein. The table lists approximately 370,000 distinct CDR3 sequences, around 5.5% of them singletons. Sequences were derived from whole blood, sampled in connection with sensitization to the hapten diphenylcyclopropenone (DPC). The receptors were sampled from a young woman with alopecia areata. Some clones in this sample may be carry-over from other donors' samples.

The chain has TRBV5-6 and TRBJ2-1, with D tentatively TRBD1 or TRBD2 (5 bases each). Germline V CDR1 and CDR2: SGHDT, YYEEEE. This CDR3 is built from 14 residues. V gave up 6 bases and J gave up 9 bases, with 19 bases separating them. The CDR3 protein is CASNRASGLGEQFF. The CDR3 DNA follows: TGTGCCAGCAACCGGGCCTCGGGGCTCGGTGAGCAGTTCTTC.

The V and J genes are TRBV7-2 and TRBJ1-6; a possible D gene is TRBD1 (6 bases). The germline gives CDR1 SGHTA, CDR2 FQGNSA. This CDR3 comprises 14 residues. The V and J ends lost 5 bases and 4 bases respectively, with 9 bases between them. CDR3 sequence (DNA): TGTGCCAGCAGCCGACAGGCTTATAATTCACCCCTCCACTTT. It translates to CASSRQAYNSPLHF.

The rearrangement links TRBV10-3 to TRBJ2-3; 9 bases are a match to TRBD1. Trimming cost V 7 bases and J 0 bases; bases outside gene matches: 17. The germline V gene encodes CDR1 ENHRY and CDR2 SYGVKD. This CDR3 contains 19 residues. In DNA form, the CDR3 reads TGTGCCATCACCGATAGAAGTCCGGGACAGGGTCTTAGCACAGATACGCAGTATTTT. As protein: CAITDRSPGQGLSTDTQYF.

This clonotype was observed at least ten times. This chain joins TRBV29-1 and TRBJ1-2; D unresolved. In germline, CDR1 is SQVTM, CDR2 ANQGSEA. Trimming took off 4 bases at V and 6 bases at J, with 15 bases between the two ends. The CDR3 contains 13 residues. The CDR3 region has the DNA TGCAGCGTTGTCGGGCTTGCCCGAAATGGCTACACCTTC. The encoded protein is CSVVGLARNGYTF.

This clonotype was observed at least ten times. The chain is built from TRBV7-8 and TRBJ2-2; possibly TRBD1 for D (6 bases). This CDR3 has 16 residues. In germline, CDR1 is SGHVS, CDR2 FQNEAQ. Deletions cut 1 base from V and 5 bases from J, with 14 bases between. CDR3 sequence (DNA): TGTGCCAGCAGCTTAGTCAGGGGCGCCAGGACCGGGGAGCTGTTTTTT. Translating gives CASSLVRGARTGELFF. Filled out from reference TRBV7-8 and TRBJ2-2, the complete variable domain reads GAGVSQSPRYKVAKRGQDVALRCDPISGHVSLFWYQQALGQGPEFLTYFQNEAQLDKSGLPSDRFFAERPEGSVSTLKIQRTQQEDSAVYLCASSLVRGARTGELFFGEGSRLTVL.

This clonotype was seen repeatedly, ten times or more. J is TRBJ1-2 and V is TRBV28; possibly TRBD1 for D (6 bases). Looked up from germline, CDR1 is MDHEN and CDR2 is SYDVKM. This CDR3 spans 15 amino acids. The germline V and J ends were trimmed by 7 bases and 5 bases, with 20 bases remaining between them. CDR3 residues: CASTSPGGHSYGYTF. DNA for the CDR3: TGTGCCAGCACTTCCCCGGGGGGCCACTCTTATGGCTACACCTTC.

In its sample, this clonotype was seen a few times. V gene TRBV11-3 combines with J gene TRBJ1-6; no firm D call. CDR1 is SGHNT, CDR2 YENEEA, per germline. The germline V and J ends were trimmed by 1 base and 7 bases, with 8 bases remaining between them. The CDR3 runs to 14 residues. The DNA of the CDR3 is TGTGCCAGCAGCTTAGGGGAACCGAATTCACCCCTCCACTTT. Translated: CASSLGEPNSPLHF.

This clonotype was observed many times. At one end, the junction sequence differs from germline, possibly due to a read error. The rearrangement uses TRBV6-5 and TRBJ1-6; D remains ambiguous. The CDR3 sequence is 15 residues long. Germline lookup yields CDR1 MNHEY and CDR2 SVGAGI. CDR3 bases: TGTGCCAGCAGTTACTCGCACAGACTTAATACACCCCTCCACTTT. It translates to CASSYSHRLNTPLHF.

This clonotype came up a few times. The chain carries TRBV2 and TRBJ2-7, with 8 nucleotides matching TRBD2. The germline gives CDR1 SNHLY, CDR2 FYNNEI. Trimming removed 11 bases from V and 2 bases from J; junction bases left unmatched: 8. The CDR3 spans 13 residues. The CDR3 here is CAAGTSGAYEQYF. CDR3 nucleotides: TGTGCCGCAGGAACTAGCGGTGCCTACGAGCAGTACTTC.

This clonotype was recorded at least ten times. The chain carries TRBV4-3 and TRBJ2-7; a weak D match, TRBD2 (5 bases). CDR3 length: 15 residues. V shed 0 bases and J shed 0 bases, with 9 bases lying between them. The germline CDR1 and CDR2 sequences are LGHNA and YSLEER. The chain's CDR3 is CASSQELRDSYEQYF. In nucleotides, the CDR3 is TGCGCCAGCAGCCAAGAACTGAGGGACTCCTACGAGCAGTACTTC.

In its sample, this clonotype was seen a few times. This sequence joins TRBV6-1 and TRBJ1-2; D is undetermined. The CDR3 loop spans 15 amino acids. The V and J ends lost 0 bases and 3 bases respectively, with 11 bases between them. Germline V CDR1 and CDR2: MNHNS, SASEGT. The CDR3 DNA follows: TGTGCCAGCAGTGAAGCCTTCGGAGGAGACTATGGCTACACCTTC. Translated, it gives CASSEAFGGDYGYTF.

There are a few counts of this clonotype. V gene TRBV7-6 combines with J gene TRBJ1-3; D is uncertain. Germline loops: CDR1 SGHVS, CDR2 FNYEAQ. This CDR3 has 16 amino acids. The V end lost 1 base, the J end lost 0 bases, and 10 bases lay between the germline ends. In DNA, the CDR3 is TGTGCCAGCAGCTTAGGGGCCGCCAGCTCTGGAAACACCATATATTTT. Its translation is CASSLGAASSGNTIYF. Looking up the rest from reference TRBV7-6 and TRBJ1-3 gives the full variable domain: GAGVSQSPRYKVTKRGQDVALRCDPISGHVSLYWYRQALGQGPEFLTYFNYEAQQDKSGLPNDRFSAERPEGSISTLTIQRTEQRDSAMYRCASSLGAASSGNTIYFGEGSWLTVV.

In this sample, this clonotype turned up many times. The rearrangement links TRBV12-3 or TRBV12-4 to TRBJ2-1; TRBD1 aligns across 7 bases. The J segment lost 8 bases and the V segment lost 2 bases, leaving 6 bases of the junction unmatched. This CDR3 has 14 residues. CDR3 coding DNA: TGTGCCAGCAGTTTACGGACAGGTGAGGATGAGCAGTTCTTC. This translates into CASSLRTGEDEQFF.

The chain uses TRBV5-1 and TRBJ2-3; 9 bases match TRBD2. This CDR3 comprises 15 residues. Germline loops: CDR1 SGHRS, CDR2 YFSETQ. With 4 bases clipped from V and 6 bases from J, the junction kept 9 bases outside the gene matches. The CDR3 bases are TGCGCCAGCAGCCGGCGGGGACTAGCTGCCGATACGCAGTATTTT. Protein: CASSRRGLAADTQYF.

This clonotype was detected a few times. The V call is TRBV10-3, the J call TRBJ2-2, with 8 bases fitting TRBD1. V shed 0 bases, J shed 3 bases, and the junction held 3 bases outside the gene matches. Per the germline V gene, CDR1 is ENHRY and CDR2 is SYGVKD. The length of the CDR3 is 16 residues. The CDR3 here is CAISESSGGYTGELFF. The CDR3 bases are TGTGCCATCAGTGAGTCTTCAGGGGGCTACACCGGGGAGCTGTTTTTT.

This sequence joins TRBV4-3 and TRBJ1-1; D remains unclear. The CDR3 runs 15 residues. Germline lookup yields CDR1 LGHNA and CDR2 YSLEER. Trimming left V 4 bases short and J 3 bases short, with 15 bases between. The DNA for the CDR3 is TGCGCCAGCAGCCGCCGAATACCCGCGGACACTGAAGCTTTCTTT. Amino acid sequence: CASSRRIPADTEAFF.

The chain joins TRBV25-1 to TRBJ2-7; possibly TRBD1 for D (5 bases). The germline CDR1 and CDR2 sequences are MGHDK and SYGVNS. The germline V and J ends were trimmed by 1 base and 0 bases, with 10 bases remaining between them. This CDR3 is 15 amino acids long. The CDR3 spells CASSEFRQGSYEQYF. In nucleotides, the CDR3 is TGTGCCAGCAGTGAATTTCGGCAGGGCTCCTACGAGCAGTACTTC.

This clonotype was found a few times. The chain has TRBV29-1 and TRBJ2-7; D is undetermined. V was shortened by 0 bases and J by 4 bases, with 4 bases between the two germline ends. Germline CDR1 reads SQVTM; CDR2 reads ANQGSEA. This CDR3 is 11 amino acids long. The CDR3 DNA reads TGCAGCGTTGAAGATCTATACGAGCAGTACTTC. Amino acid sequence: CSVEDLYEQYF.